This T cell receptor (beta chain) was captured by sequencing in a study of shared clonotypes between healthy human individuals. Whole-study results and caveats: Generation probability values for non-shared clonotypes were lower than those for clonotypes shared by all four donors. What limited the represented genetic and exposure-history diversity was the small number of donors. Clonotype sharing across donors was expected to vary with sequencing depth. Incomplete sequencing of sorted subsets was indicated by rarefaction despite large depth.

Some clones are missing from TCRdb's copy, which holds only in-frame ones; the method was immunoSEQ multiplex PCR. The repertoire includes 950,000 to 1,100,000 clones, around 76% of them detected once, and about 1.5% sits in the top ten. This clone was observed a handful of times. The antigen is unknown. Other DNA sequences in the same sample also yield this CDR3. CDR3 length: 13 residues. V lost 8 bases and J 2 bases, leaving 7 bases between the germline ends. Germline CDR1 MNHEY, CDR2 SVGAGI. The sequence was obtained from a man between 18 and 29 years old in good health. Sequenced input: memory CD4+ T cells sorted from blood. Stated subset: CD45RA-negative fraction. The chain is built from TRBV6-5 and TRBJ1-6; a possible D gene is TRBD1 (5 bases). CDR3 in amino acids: CASSQAYNSPLHF. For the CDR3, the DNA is TGTGCCAGCTCACAGGCCTATAATTCACCCCTCCACTTT.